This is a list of T cell receptor beta chains from one sample in a study of T-cell memory formation after mild COVID-19. MiXCR, applied by TCRdb to the 5' RACE reads, yields one record per CDR3 protein. The sample contains some 250,000 distinct CDR3 sequences, 7.5% to 10% of which appear only once. The specimen was PBMCs or a T cell subset sorted from them (not recorded which). These receptors were obtained from a man between 18 and 29 years old who had mild COVID-19 (a few samples of this study predate the infection). Cell type and time point are not known. Each CDR3 is given with its conserved first and last residue. Each record gives: J gene, D gene, V gene, clone size, CDR3 protein, CDR3 DNA. A D gene is named only where the DNA matches it firmly. Size is omitted from some rows. Given values are once, few, many or a class for expanded clones.

j_call: TRBJ1-1
d_call: TRBD1
v_call: TRBV12-3/TRBV12-4
clone_size: few
cdr3_aa: CASSLETGPFMNTEAFF
cdr3_nt: TGTGCCAGCAGTTTAGAGACAGGGCCATTCATGAACACTGAAGCTTTCTTT

j_call: TRBJ1-1
d_call: TRBD1
v_call: TRBV7-2
clone_size: few
cdr3_aa: CASRKLYRGAGNTEAFF
cdr3_nt: TGTGCCAGCAGGAAGCTTTACAGGGGTGCTGGGAACACTGAAGCTTTCTTT

j_call: TRBJ2-3
d_call: .
v_call: TRBV7-2
clone_size: .
cdr3_aa: CASSPRRGRSTDTQYF
cdr3_nt: TGTGCCAGCAGCCCCCGCCGGGGGCGGAGCACAGATACGCAGTATTTT

j_call: TRBJ1-5
d_call: .
v_call: TRBV20-1
clone_size: .
cdr3_aa: CSARDTNQPQHF
cdr3_nt: TGCAGTGCTAGGGACACCAATCAGCCCCAGCATTTT

j_call: TRBJ2-5
d_call: .
v_call: TRBV5-6
clone_size: few
cdr3_aa: CASIRGPGVETQYF
cdr3_nt: TGTGCCAGCATCCGCGGACCAGGGGTAGAGACCCAGTACTTC

j_call: TRBJ2-3
d_call: TRBD2
v_call: TRBV5-1
clone_size: .
cdr3_aa: CASTQGLAITDTQYF
cdr3_nt: TGCGCCAGCACCCAGGGACTAGCGATCACAGATACGCAGTATTTT

j_call: TRBJ2-1
d_call: TRBD1
v_call: TRBV29-1
clone_size: few
cdr3_aa: CSAGQGTLNEQFF
cdr3_nt: TGCAGCGCAGGACAGGGGACCCTCAATGAGCAGTTCTTC

j_call: TRBJ1-5
d_call: .
v_call: TRBV6-2/TRBV6-3
clone_size: .
cdr3_aa: CASKQDSSWDQPQHF
cdr3_nt: TGTGCCAGCAAGCAGGACTCTTCGTGGGATCAGCCCCAGCATTTT

j_call: TRBJ2-4
d_call: .
v_call: TRBV28
clone_size: few
cdr3_aa: CASSPGTPTINIQYF
cdr3_nt: TGTGCCAGCAGTCCCGGGACCCCAACTATTAACATTCAGTACTTC

j_call: TRBJ1-2
d_call: .
v_call: TRBV5-6
clone_size: .
cdr3_aa: CASSFGTNYGYTF
cdr3_nt: TGTGCCAGCAGCTTCGGAACAAACTATGGCTACACCTTC

j_call: TRBJ1-6
d_call: .
v_call: TRBV6-5
clone_size: few
cdr3_aa: CASSFSTGYLNSPLHF
cdr3_nt: TGTGCCAGCAGTTTTTCGACAGGTTACCTTAATTCACCCCTCCACTTT

j_call: TRBJ2-1
d_call: .
v_call: TRBV5-1
clone_size: few
cdr3_aa: CASSRTENEQFF
cdr3_nt: TGCGCCAGCAGCCGTACCGAGAATGAGCAGTTCTTC

j_call: TRBJ2-3
d_call: .
v_call: TRBV5-1
clone_size: many
cdr3_aa: CASSLVSGEGTQYF
cdr3_nt: TGCGCCAGCAGCTTGGTATCGGGCGAGGGGACGCAGTATTTT

j_call: TRBJ1-1
d_call: .
v_call: TRBV7-9
clone_size: .
cdr3_aa: CASSPREINTEAFF
cdr3_nt: TGTGCCAGCAGCCCCAGGGAGATCAACACTGAAGCTTTCTTT

j_call: TRBJ2-2
d_call: TRBD1
v_call: TRBV5-1
clone_size: many
cdr3_aa: CASSGTGTVSTGELFF
cdr3_nt: TGCGCCAGCAGCGGAACCGGGACAGTGAGCACCGGGGAGCTGTTTTTT

j_call: TRBJ1-1
d_call: .
v_call: TRBV5-1
clone_size: few
cdr3_aa: CASRPGSGVHTEAFF
cdr3_nt: TGCGCCAGCAGACCGGGGTCAGGGGTCCACACTGAAGCTTTCTTT

j_call: TRBJ1-2
d_call: .
v_call: TRBV5-1
clone_size: few
cdr3_aa: CASRPDGGTYGYTF
cdr3_nt: TGCGCCAGCAGGCCCGACGGGGGGACCTATGGCTACACCTTC

j_call: TRBJ1-2
d_call: .
v_call: TRBV12-3/TRBV12-4
clone_size: few
cdr3_aa: CASSPAVWGSYGYTF
cdr3_nt: TGTGCCAGCAGTCCGGCAGTTTGGGGGAGCTATGGCTACACCTTC

j_call: TRBJ1-3
d_call: TRBD1
v_call: TRBV5-1
clone_size: few
cdr3_aa: CASSTGQGAPRQNSGNTIYF
cdr3_nt: TGCGCCAGCAGCACGGGACAGGGGGCTCCTAGGCAAAACTCTGGAAACACCATATATTTT

j_call: TRBJ2-3
d_call: TRBD1
v_call: TRBV9
clone_size: .
cdr3_aa: CASTRTGADTQYF
cdr3_nt: TGTGCCAGCACCCGGACAGGGGCAGATACGCAGTATTTT

j_call: TRBJ2-1
d_call: TRBD1
v_call: TRBV4-1
clone_size: few
cdr3_aa: CASSHLQGADGEQFF
cdr3_nt: TGCGCCAGCAGCCATCTACAGGGGGCCGACGGTGAGCAGTTCTTC

j_call: TRBJ1-3
d_call: .
v_call: TRBV7-2
clone_size: few
cdr3_aa: CASSYVGPGNTIYF
cdr3_nt: TGTGCCAGCAGCTACGTTGGACCGGGAAACACCATATATTTT

j_call: TRBJ2-7
d_call: TRBD2
v_call: TRBV12-3/TRBV12-4
clone_size: .
cdr3_aa: CASSATSGVTYEQYF
cdr3_nt: TGTGCCAGCAGCGCCACTAGCGGGGTTACCTACGAGCAGTACTTC

j_call: TRBJ1-5
d_call: .
v_call: TRBV6-2/TRBV6-3
clone_size: few
cdr3_aa: CATKEPGPSNQPQHF
cdr3_nt: TGTGCCACCAAAGAACCGGGACCGTCCAATCAGCCCCAGCATTTT

j_call: TRBJ1-1
d_call: .
v_call: TRBV11-2
clone_size: .
cdr3_aa: CASSSPRGGGSMNTEAFF
cdr3_nt: TGTGCCAGCAGCTCACCAAGGGGGGGAGGTAGCATGAACACTGAAGCTTTCTTT

j_call: TRBJ1-1
d_call: .
v_call: TRBV7-2
clone_size: many
cdr3_aa: CASSLEAPRVIMNTEAFF
cdr3_nt: TGTGCCAGCAGCTTAGAAGCCCCTAGGGTAATCATGAACACTGAAGCTTTCTTT

j_call: TRBJ2-1
d_call: .
v_call: TRBV9
clone_size: .
cdr3_aa: CASTTGTHNEQFF
cdr3_nt: TGTGCCAGCACCACGGGGACCCACAATGAGCAGTTCTTC

j_call: TRBJ1-2
d_call: .
v_call: TRBV27
clone_size: few
cdr3_aa: CASSWEGYTF
cdr3_nt: TGTGCCAGCAGTTGGGAGGGCTACACCTTC

j_call: TRBJ1-5
d_call: .
v_call: TRBV5-6
clone_size: many
cdr3_aa: CASSLWVYNQPQHF
cdr3_nt: TGTGCCAGCAGCTTGTGGGTTTACAATCAGCCCCAGCATTTT

j_call: TRBJ2-5
d_call: .
v_call: TRBV20-1
clone_size: .
cdr3_aa: CSATSLTQETQYF
cdr3_nt: TGCAGTGCAACGTCATTGACCCAAGAGACCCAGTACTTC

j_call: TRBJ2-1
d_call: .
v_call: TRBV5-1
clone_size: many
cdr3_aa: CASSLVQGSVGWSFF
cdr3_nt: TGCGCCAGCAGCTTGGTTCAGGGGTCTGTTGGGTGGTCGTTCTTC

j_call: TRBJ2-5
d_call: .
v_call: TRBV5-1
clone_size: few
cdr3_aa: CASSLRPSYPQTQYF
cdr3_nt: TGCGCCAGCAGCTTGAGACCCTCCTATCCCCAGACCCAGTACTTC

j_call: TRBJ1-5
d_call: .
v_call: TRBV18
clone_size: few
cdr3_aa: CASSERANQPQHF
cdr3_nt: TGTGCCAGCTCAGAACGGGCTAATCAGCCCCAGCATTTT

j_call: TRBJ2-3
d_call: TRBD1
v_call: TRBV7-2
clone_size: .
cdr3_aa: CASSFQGAPSTDTQYF
cdr3_nt: TGTGCCAGCAGCTTTCAGGGGGCACCTAGCACAGATACGCAGTATTTT

j_call: TRBJ1-6
d_call: .
v_call: TRBV7-3
clone_size: .
cdr3_aa: CASSTQKDSPLHF
cdr3_nt: TGTGCCAGCAGCACCCAAAAGGACTCACCCCTCCACTTT

j_call: TRBJ2-5
d_call: TRBD2
v_call: TRBV3-1
clone_size: many
cdr3_aa: CASSRLAGGQETQYF
cdr3_nt: TGTGCCAGCAGCCGACTAGCGGGCGGACAAGAGACCCAGTACTTC

j_call: TRBJ2-5
d_call: .
v_call: TRBV9
clone_size: few
cdr3_aa: CASSGPIQGSEVVTQYF
cdr3_nt: TGTGCCAGCAGCGGACCCATCCAGGGTTCGGAGGTAGTGACCCAGTACTTC

j_call: TRBJ2-7
d_call: TRBD1
v_call: TRBV6-2/TRBV6-3
clone_size: .
cdr3_aa: CASSYSAGGREQYF
cdr3_nt: TGTGCCAGCAGTTACAGCGCAGGGGGCCGCGAGCAGTACTTC

j_call: TRBJ1-5
d_call: TRBD1
v_call: TRBV28
clone_size: once
cdr3_aa: CASTRTGSHQPQNF
cdr3_nt: TGTGCCAGCACCAGGACAGGGTCCCACCAGCCCCAGAATTTT

j_call: TRBJ1-5
d_call: .
v_call: TRBV5-4
clone_size: few
cdr3_aa: CASSSGGERQPQHF
cdr3_nt: TGTGCCAGCAGCTCTGGCGGGGAGAGGCAGCCCCAGCATTTT